This is a list of T cell receptor beta chains from one sample in a study of control samples from healthy donors and cancer patients. Here immunoSEQ multiplex PCR was the method, and the copy in TCRdb shows in-frame clones only, minus some. The table lists roughly 100,000 clones, 70% to 90% of them singletons. Sequenced sample: blood. Receptor source: a woman aged 45 to 65 in good health. CDR3s include the opening cysteine and the closing phenylalanine or tryptophan.

J,V,CDR3
TRBJ2-1,TRBV6-1,CASSEGGFSYNEQFF
TRBJ2-1,TRBV29-1,CSVFSGLSSYNEQFF
TRBJ2-5,TRBV2,CASYGVGGNQETQYF
TRBJ2-1,TRBV4-3,CASSRRRGNSEQFF
TRBJ2-7,TRBV6-6,CASSASGYYEQYF
TRBJ2-3,TRBV18,CASSPSTLASTDTQYF
TRBJ2-7,TRBV12-5,CASGLGTGLYEQYF
TRBJ2-5,TRBV5-1,CASSFLTGYQETQYF
TRBJ2-3,TRBV5-5,CASSPGGTGDADTQYF
TRBJ1-2,TRBV7-9,CASSLGTDYYGYTF
TRBJ2-5,TRBV7-2,CASSLGLETQYF
TRBJ1-1,TRBV4-3,CASSLGPDTEAFF
TRBJ1-1,TRBV14,CASSRDRGGEAFF
TRBJ2-7,TRBV11-2,CASSLDRGRGRFYEQYF
TRBJ1-1,TRBV2,CASSGGYDRTEAFF
TRBJ2-1,TRBV2,CASRAGTSGRGNEQFF
TRBJ1-3,TRBV7-8,CASSLVTANLGGNTIYF
TRBJ2-2,TRBV9,CASSVERAGTGELFF
TRBJ2-3,TRBV7-7,CASSLRGGSTDTQYF
TRBJ2-5,TRBV7-2,CASSLASGRAGGETQYF
TRBJ1-4,TRBV15,CATSSTGGNEKLFF
TRBJ2-3,TRBV4-2,CASSQGTSGISDTQYF
TRBJ2-1,TRBV5-1,CASSSRQAIGEQFF
TRBJ2-7,TRBV10-2,CASAHLPGLAGTHDYEQYF
TRBJ2-3,TRBV29-1,CSVEERRGTDTQYF
TRBJ1-6,TRBV4-3,CASSQDWGTGRNSPLHF
TRBJ2-5,TRBV25-1,CASRVSPGQGGETQYF
TRBJ2-1,TRBV7-2,CARTITRYGQFF
TRBJ2-5,TRBV5-1,CASSLGGSGTQYF
TRBJ1-5,TRBV28,CASSRDRGLNQPQHF
TRBJ2-7,TRBV7-2,CASSLEQGVTYEQYF
TRBJ1-4,TRBV6-2/TRBV6-3,CASSPWAGRTTNEKLFF
TRBJ1-5,TRBV6-5,CATGRTQPQHF